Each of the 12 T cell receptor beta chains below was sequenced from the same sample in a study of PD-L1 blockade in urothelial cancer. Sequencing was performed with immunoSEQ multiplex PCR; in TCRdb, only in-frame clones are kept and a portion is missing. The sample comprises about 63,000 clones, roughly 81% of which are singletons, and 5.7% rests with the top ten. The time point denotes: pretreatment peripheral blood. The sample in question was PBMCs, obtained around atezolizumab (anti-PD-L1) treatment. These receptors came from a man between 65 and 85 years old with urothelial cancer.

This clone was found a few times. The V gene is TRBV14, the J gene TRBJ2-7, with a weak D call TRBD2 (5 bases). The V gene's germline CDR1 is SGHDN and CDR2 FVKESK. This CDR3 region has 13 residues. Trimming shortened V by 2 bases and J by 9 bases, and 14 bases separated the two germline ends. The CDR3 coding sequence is TGTGCCAGCAGCCAAACTGCGGGCAGTGTGCAGTACTTC. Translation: CASSQTAGSVQYF.

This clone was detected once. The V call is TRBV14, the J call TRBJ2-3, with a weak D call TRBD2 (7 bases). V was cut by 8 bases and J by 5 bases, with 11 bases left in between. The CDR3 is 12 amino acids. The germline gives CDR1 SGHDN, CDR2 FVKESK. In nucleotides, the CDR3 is TGTGCCAGCGGGGGGGCAGGAGATACGCAGTATTTT. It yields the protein CASGGAGDTQYF.

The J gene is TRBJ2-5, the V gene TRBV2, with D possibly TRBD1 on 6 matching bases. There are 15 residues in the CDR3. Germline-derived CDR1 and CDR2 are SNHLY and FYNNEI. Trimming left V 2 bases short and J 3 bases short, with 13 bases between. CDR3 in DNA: TGTGCCAGCAGTGAAAATTCTTGGACAGAAGAGACCCAGTACTTC. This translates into CASSENSWTEETQYF.

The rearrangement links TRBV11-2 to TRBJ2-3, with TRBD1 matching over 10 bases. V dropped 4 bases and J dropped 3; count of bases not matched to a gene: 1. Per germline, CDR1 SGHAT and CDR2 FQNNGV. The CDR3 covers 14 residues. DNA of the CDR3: TGTGCCAGCAGCTGGGACAGGGGAACAGATACGCAGTATTTT. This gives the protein CASSWDRGTDTQYF.

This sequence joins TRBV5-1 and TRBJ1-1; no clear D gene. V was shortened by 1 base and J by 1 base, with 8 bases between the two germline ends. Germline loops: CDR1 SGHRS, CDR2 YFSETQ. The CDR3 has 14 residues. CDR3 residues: CASSLSGPNTEAFF. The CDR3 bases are TGCGCCAGCAGCTTGAGCGGGCCGAACACTGAAGCTTTCTTT.

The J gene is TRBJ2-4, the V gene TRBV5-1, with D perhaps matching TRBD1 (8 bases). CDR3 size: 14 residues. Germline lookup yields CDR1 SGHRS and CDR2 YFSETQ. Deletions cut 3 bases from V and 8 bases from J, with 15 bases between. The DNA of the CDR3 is TGCGCCAGCAGCTCCGGACAGGGAGGGGACATTCAGTACTTC. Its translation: CASSSGQGGDIQYF.

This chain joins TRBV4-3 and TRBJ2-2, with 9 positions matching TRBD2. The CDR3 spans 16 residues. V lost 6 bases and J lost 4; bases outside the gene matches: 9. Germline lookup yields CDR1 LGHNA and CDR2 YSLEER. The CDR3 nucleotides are TGCGCCAGCAGTCTACTAGCGGGCCCGTCCACCGGGGAGCTGTTTTTT. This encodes CASSLLAGPSTGELFF.

The CDR3 DNA is TGTGCCTCGTCCGGGACAGCCCAGCTCCTGACTTTC. Translating gives CASSGTAQLLTF. V and J are TRBV21-1 and TRBJ2-6; TRBD1 reflects the table's D call only, with no check against the DNA. TRBV21-1 is tagged as a pseudogene. The CDR3 loop spans 12 amino acids.

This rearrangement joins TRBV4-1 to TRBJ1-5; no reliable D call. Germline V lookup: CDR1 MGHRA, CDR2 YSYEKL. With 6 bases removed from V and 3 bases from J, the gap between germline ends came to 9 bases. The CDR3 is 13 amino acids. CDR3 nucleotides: TGCGCCAGCAGTCCAGACAACAATCAGCCCCAGCATTTT. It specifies CASSPDNNQPQHF.

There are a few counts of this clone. The CDR3 sequence: CASSLDRGNQPQHF. The CDR3, as DNA: TGTGCCAGCAGCTTAGACAGGGGCAATCAGCCCCAGCATTTT. The chain couples TRBV7-8 to TRBJ1-5; TRBD1 might be the D (6 bases). Germline loops: CDR1 SGHVS, CDR2 FQNEAQ. The ends were cut back, 1 base at V and 2 bases at J, with 6 bases in the middle. This CDR3 contains 14 residues.

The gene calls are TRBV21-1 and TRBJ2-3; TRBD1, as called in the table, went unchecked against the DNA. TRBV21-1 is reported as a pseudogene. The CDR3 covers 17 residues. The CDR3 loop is CASSKPAGQGRTDTQYF. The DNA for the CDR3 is TGTGCCAGCAGCAAACCGGCGGGACAGGGGCGCACAGATACGCAGTATTTT.

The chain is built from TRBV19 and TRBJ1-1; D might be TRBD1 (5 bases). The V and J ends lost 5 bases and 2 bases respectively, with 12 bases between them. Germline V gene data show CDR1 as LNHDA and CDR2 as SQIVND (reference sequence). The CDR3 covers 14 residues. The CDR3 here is CASSFGGVNTEAFF. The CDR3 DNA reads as TGTGCCAGTAGTTTCGGGGGGGTCAACACTGAAGCTTTCTTT.